This TCR beta chain is drawn from a study of T cell repertoires in ileal Crohn's disease. Libraries were prepared by immunoSEQ multiplex PCR; TCRdb keeps only in-frame clonotypes and omits some of them. The table records about 4,000 clones, around 80% of them present only once. As regards this clone: The antigen remains unidentified.

Included were adult ileal or ileocolonic Crohn's patients indicated for ileocolonic resection. Findings and limits, study-wide: Clonality above 26.8% at surgery always came with endoscopic recurrence. Active smokers at surgery had more clonal expansions than non-smokers. Compared with CD4 T cells, sorted CD8 cells carried more expanded clones.

The sample comprised ileal tissue. The source is an adult with Crohn's disease.

The CDR3 loop is CASSLDGTGKQETQYF. The CDR3 DNA follows: TGCGCCAGCAGCTTGGATGGGACAGGGAAACAAGAGACCCAGTACTTC. The genes are TRBV5-1 and TRBJ2-5; 9 nucleotides agree with TRBD1. The V and J ends lost 0 bases and 2 bases, in that order; junction bases with no gene match: 5. CDR3 length: 16 residues. Germline CDR1 and CDR2: SGHRS and YFSETQ.